The clone carrying this T cell receptor beta chain was seen at least ten times. The junction does not match germline at one end; this may be a read error. TCRdb passed the 5' RACE reads through MiXCR, listing each CDR3 protein once. This table holds under 150,000 distinct CDR3 sequences, 6.5% to 8.5% found once. Germline V gene data show CDR1 as SQVTM and CDR2 as ANQGSEA. The CDR3 length is 13 residues. The sample is drawn from a study of T cells after yellow fever vaccination. This TCR derives from a man aged 25 to 40 who received the YFV17D yellow fever vaccine. Material: CD4+ T cells sorted from PBMCs, obtained 5 days after the yellow fever booster vaccination. The chain has TRBV29-1 and TRBJ2-1; D perhaps matches TRBD1 (6 bases). The DNA of the CDR3 is TGCAGCGTTCAAGAGAGAAGGGGGAATGAGCAGTTCTTC. Its protein is CSVQERRGNEQFF.